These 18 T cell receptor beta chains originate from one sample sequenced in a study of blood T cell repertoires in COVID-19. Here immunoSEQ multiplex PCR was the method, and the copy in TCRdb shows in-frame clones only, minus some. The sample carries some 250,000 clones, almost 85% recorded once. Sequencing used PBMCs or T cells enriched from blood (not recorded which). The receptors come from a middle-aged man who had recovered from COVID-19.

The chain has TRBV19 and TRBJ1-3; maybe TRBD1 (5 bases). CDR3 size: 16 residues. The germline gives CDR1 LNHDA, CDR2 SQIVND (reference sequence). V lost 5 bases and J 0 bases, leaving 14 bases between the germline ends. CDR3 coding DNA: TGTGCCAGTAGTTTTGGAGGGGTCGGCTCTGGAAACACCATATATTTT. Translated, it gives CASSFGGVGSGNTIYF. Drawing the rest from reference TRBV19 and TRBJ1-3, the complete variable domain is DGGITQSPKYLFRKEGQNVTLSCEQNLNHDAMYWYRQDPGQGLRLIYYSQIVNDFQKGDIAEGYSVSREKKESFPLTVTSAQKNPTAFYLCASSFGGVGSGNTIYFGEGSWLTVV.

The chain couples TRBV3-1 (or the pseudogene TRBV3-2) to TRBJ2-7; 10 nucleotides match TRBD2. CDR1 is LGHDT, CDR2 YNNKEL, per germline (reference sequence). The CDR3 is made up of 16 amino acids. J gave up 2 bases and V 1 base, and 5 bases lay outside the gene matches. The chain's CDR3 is CASSQGVLAGAYEQYF. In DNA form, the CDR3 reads TGTGCCAGCAGCCAAGGAGTCCTAGCGGGAGCCTACGAGCAGTACTTC.

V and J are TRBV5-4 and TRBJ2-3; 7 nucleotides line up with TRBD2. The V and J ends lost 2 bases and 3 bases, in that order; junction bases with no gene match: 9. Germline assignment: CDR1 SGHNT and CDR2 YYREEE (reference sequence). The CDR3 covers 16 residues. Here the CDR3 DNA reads TGTGCCAGCAGCTTTTCTGGACTAGGAGAGACAGATACGCAGTATTTT. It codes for CASSFSGLGETDTQYF.

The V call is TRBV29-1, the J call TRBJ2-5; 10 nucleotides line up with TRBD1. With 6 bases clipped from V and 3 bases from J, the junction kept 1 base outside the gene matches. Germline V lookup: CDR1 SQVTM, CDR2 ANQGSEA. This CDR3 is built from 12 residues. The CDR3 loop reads CSVGTGEETQYF. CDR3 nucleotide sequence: TGCAGCGTCGGGACAGGGGAAGAGACCCAGTACTTC. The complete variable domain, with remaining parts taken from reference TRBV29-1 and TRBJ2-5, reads SAVISQKPSRDICQRGTSLTIQCQVDSQVTMMFWYRQQPGQSLTLIATANQGSEATYESGFVIDKFPISRPNLTFSTLTVSNMSPEDSSIYLCSVGTGEETQYFGPGTRLLVL.

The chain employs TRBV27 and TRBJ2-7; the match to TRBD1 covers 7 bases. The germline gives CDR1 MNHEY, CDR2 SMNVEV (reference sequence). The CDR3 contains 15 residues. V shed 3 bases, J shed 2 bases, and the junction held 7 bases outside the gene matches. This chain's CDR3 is CASSFAPGQTYEQYF. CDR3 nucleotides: TGTGCCAGCAGTTTCGCTCCGGGACAGACCTACGAGCAGTACTTC.

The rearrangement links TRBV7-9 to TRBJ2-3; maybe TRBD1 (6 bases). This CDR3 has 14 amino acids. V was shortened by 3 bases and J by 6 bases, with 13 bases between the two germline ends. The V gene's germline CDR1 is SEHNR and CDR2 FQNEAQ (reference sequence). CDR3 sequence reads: CASSFLQGADTQYF. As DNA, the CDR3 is TGTGCCAGCAGCTTTTTACAGGGTGCGGATACGCAGTATTTT.

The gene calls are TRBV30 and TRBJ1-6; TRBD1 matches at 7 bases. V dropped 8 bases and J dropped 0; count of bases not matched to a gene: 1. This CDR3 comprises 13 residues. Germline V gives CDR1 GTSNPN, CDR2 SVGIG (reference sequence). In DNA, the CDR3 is TGTGCCGGGGACAGCTCCTATAATTCACCCCTCCACTTT. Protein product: CAGDSSYNSPLHF.

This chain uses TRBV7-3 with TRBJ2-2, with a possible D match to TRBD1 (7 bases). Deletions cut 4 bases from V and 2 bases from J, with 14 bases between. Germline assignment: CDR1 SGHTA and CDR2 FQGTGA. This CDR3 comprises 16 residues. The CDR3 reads CASSWQGGANTGELFF. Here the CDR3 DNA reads TGTGCCAGCAGCTGGCAGGGGGGAGCAAACACCGGGGAGCTGTTTTTT.

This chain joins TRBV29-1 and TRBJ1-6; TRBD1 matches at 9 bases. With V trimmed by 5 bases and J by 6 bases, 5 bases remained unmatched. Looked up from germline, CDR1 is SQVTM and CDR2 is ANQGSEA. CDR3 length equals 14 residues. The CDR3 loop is CSVPGTGLNSPLHF. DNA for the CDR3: TGCAGCGTTCCCGGGACAGGGCTTAATTCACCCCTCCACTTT.

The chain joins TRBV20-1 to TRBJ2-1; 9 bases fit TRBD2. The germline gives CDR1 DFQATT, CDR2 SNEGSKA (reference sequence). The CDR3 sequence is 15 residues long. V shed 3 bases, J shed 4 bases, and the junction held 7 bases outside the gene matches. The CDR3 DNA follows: TGCAGTGCTAGTATGGGCGGGGGGGTTTACAATGAGCAGTTCTTC. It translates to CSASMGGGVYNEQFF.

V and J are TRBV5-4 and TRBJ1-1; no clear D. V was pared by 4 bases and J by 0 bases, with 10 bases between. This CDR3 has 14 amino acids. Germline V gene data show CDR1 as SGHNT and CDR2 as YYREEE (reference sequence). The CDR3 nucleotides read TGTGCCAGCAGCCTCGGGTGGGTGAACACTGAAGCTTTCTTT. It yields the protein CASSLGWVNTEAFF.

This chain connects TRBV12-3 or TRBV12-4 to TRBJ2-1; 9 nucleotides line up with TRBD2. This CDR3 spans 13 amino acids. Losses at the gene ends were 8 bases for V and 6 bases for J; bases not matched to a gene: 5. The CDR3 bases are TGTGCCAGCGGGGAAGCGGGAGGCAATGAGCAGTTCTTC. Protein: CASGEAGGNEQFF.

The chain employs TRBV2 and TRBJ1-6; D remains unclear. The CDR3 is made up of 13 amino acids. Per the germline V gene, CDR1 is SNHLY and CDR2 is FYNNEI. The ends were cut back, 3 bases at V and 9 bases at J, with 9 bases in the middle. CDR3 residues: CASSDQEGSPLHF. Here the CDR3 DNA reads TGTGCCAGCAGTGACCAGGAAGGTTCACCCCTCCACTTT.

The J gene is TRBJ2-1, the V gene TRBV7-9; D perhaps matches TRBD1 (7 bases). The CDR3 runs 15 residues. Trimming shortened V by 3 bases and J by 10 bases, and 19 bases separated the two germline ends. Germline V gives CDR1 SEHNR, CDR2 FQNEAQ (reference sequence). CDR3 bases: TGTGCCAGCAGCTTTACGGGGGTCCCGACAGGGGAGCAGTTCTTC. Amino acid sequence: CASSFTGVPTGEQFF.

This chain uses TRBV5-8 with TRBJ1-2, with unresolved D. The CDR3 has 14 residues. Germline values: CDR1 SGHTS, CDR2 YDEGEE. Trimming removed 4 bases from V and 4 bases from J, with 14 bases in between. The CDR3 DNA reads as TGTGCCAGCAGCCGAGGGCCCGGGGTCTATGGCTACACCTTC. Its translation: CASSRGPGVYGYTF.

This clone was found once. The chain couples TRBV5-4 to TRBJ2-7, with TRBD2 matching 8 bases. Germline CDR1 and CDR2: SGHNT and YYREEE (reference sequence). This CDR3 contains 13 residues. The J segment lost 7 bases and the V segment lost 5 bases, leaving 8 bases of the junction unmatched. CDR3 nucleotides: TGTGCCAGCAGATCAGAACTAGCGGCTGAGCAGTACTTC. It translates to CASRSELAAEQYF.

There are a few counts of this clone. The CDR3 sequence: CASKDTANSPLHF. CDR3 in DNA: TGTGCCAGTAAAGACACCGCTAATTCACCCCTCCACTTT. The rearrangement uses TRBV19 and TRBJ1-6, with no clear D. This CDR3 has 13 residues. Germline V gene lookup returns CDR1 LNHDA and CDR2 SQIVND (reference sequence). V was trimmed by 7 bases and J by 6 bases, leaving 10 bases between them. Using reference TRBV19 and TRBJ1-6 for the parts outside the CDR3, the full variable domain is DGGITQSPKYLFRKEGQNVTLSCEQNLNHDAMYWYRQDPGQGLRLIYYSQIVNDFQKGDIAEGYSVSREKKESFPLTVTSAQKNPTAFYLCASKDTANSPLHFGNGTRLTVT.

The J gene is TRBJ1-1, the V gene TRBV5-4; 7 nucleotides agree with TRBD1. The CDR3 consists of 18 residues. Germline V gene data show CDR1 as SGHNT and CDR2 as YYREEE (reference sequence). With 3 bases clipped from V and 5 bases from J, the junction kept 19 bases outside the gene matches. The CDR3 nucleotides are TGTGCCAGCAGCTCGGCGCCAAGGGTGGGACAGCGAGGAACTGAAGCTTTCTTT. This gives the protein CASSSAPRVGQRGTEAFF.